This TCR beta chain was documented in a study of blood T cell repertoires in COVID-19. Study background: The cDNA or gDNA used as material had been derived from T cells, B-cell-depleted T cells, or PBMCs.

This table comes from immunoSEQ multiplex PCR, and its TCRdb copy is limited to in-frame clones, with some not included. The sample yields almost 350,000 clones, more than 70% seen once. Participants reported their clinical history, and cohort assignment relied on those reports. Trimming took off 3 bases at V and 3 bases at J, with 8 bases between the two ends. In germline, CDR1 is MDHEN, CDR2 SYDVKM. The CDR3 covers 13 residues. The chain links TRBV28 to TRBJ1-2; D is ambiguous. The clonotype originates from a young woman who had been exposed to COVID-19. The sample consisted of PBMCs or T cells enriched from blood (not recorded which). CDR3 in amino acids: CASSLARDYGYTF. Here the CDR3 DNA reads TGTGCCAGCAGTTTGGCGCGGGACTATGGCTACACCTTC.